This T cell receptor (beta chain) was recovered during a study of T cells in Graves' hyperthyroidism and ophthalmopathy. Study observations and caveats: Ophthalmopathy was identified by the model a median about 6.4 months ahead of onset. Ophthalmopathy stood apart from stable hyperthyroidism in a 13 V-J model.

The CDR3 loop spans 13 amino acids. The germline V gene encodes CDR1 WNHNN and CDR2 SYGVQD (reference sequence). Trimming took off 0 bases at V and 6 bases at J, with 8 bases between the two ends. Amplified regions were TCR beta CDR3 sequences from RNA transcripts. The TCR CDR3 was amplified in a first-round RT-PCR using the HTBI primer set. TCRdb re-called the multiplex PCR reads with MiXCR, one entry per CDR3 protein. Among some 800,000 distinct CDR3 sequences listed, 38% were seen once. The study excluded patients with uncontrolled infection, other autoimmune disease, pregnancy or lactation. PBMCs came from more than 8.5 ml fresh peripheral blood. This clonotype showed up just a few times. Its antigen is not identified.

The material sequenced was blood. The receptor comes from a man in his late teens or twenties with Graves' hyperthyroidism. The rearrangement joins TRBV10-1 to TRBJ1-1; D uncertain. Here the CDR3 DNA reads TGCGCCAGCAGTGAGTCTTCAGGTGCTGAAGCTTTCTTT. It codes for CASSESSGAEAFF.